This T cell receptor (beta chain) emerged from a study of identical twins. Whole-study results and caveats: Invariant MAIT and iNKT cells may have partly biased zero-insertion analyses.

On this clonotype: The target antigen is unknown.

Trimming removed 10 bases from V and 6 bases from J, with 10 bases in between. Germline values: CDR1 MDHEN, CDR2 SYDVKM. This CDR3 region has 11 residues. TCRdb reprocessed the 5' RACE reads via MiXCR and lists one record per CDR3 protein. The sample lists nearly 900,000 distinct CDR3 sequences, approximately 13% seen once, with around 1.5% in the top ten. These data also formed part of another study, on yellow fever vaccine responses in identical twins.

The gene calls are TRBV28 and TRBJ2-1; D perhaps matches TRBD1 (5 bases). This TCR came from a young woman in good health. Sequenced sample: PBMCs. CDR3: CAIRVGNEQFF. The CDR3 DNA sequence: TGTGCCATCAGGGTTGGCAATGAGCAGTTCTTC.